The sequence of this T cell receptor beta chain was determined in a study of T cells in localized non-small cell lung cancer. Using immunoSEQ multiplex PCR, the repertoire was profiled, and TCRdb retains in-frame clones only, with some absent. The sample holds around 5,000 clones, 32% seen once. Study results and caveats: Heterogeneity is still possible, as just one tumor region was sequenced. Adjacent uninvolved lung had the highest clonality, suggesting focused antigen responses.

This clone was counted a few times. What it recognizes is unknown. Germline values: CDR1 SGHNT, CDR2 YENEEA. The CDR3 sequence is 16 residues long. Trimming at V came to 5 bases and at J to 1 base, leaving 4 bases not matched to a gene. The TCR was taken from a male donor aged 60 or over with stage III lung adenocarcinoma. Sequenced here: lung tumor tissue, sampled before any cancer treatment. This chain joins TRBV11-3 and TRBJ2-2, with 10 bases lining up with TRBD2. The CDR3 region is CASSKTSGLNTGELFF. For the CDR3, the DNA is TGTGCCAGCAGCAAGACTAGCGGGTTGAACACCGGGGAGCTGTTTTTT.